This T cell receptor (beta chain) was observed in a study of blood T cells in healthy people across ages. Notes on the study in general: Among T cells, TCR beta diversity per million cells dropped roughly linearly as age rose. A strong correlation was seen between TCR beta diversity and naive T cell percentage.

Notes on this clonotype: Its specificity is not known.

The sample, 7.5 to 10 milliliters of peripheral blood, was drawn from each donor. Per sample, extraction of total RNA gave at least 5 micrograms in every case. A second about 6 to 11 cycle PCR used barcoded and J-beta primers. MiXCR, run by TCRdb on the 5' RACE reads, gives a single entry per CDR3 protein. The sample has around 900,000 distinct CDR3 sequences; roughly half are singletons. The source material was blood. This TCR was recovered from a woman aged 60-75 years in good health.

CDR3 protein: CSARTWGTGTGRYEQYF. CDR3 nucleotides: TGCAGTGCTAGAACATGGGGGACCGGGACAGGGAGATACGAGCAGTACTTC. The chain links TRBV20-1 to TRBJ2-7; 9 positions match TRBD1. V gave up 2 bases and J gave up 4 bases; unmatched junction bases: 15. CDR3 length equals 17 residues. CDR1 is DFQATT, CDR2 SNEGSKA, per germline (reference sequence).